The 9 T cell receptor beta chains listed next were all sequenced from one sample in a study of blood T cell repertoires in COVID-19. The repertoire was sequenced with immunoSEQ multiplex PCR; TCRdb's copy has only in-frame clones and lacks some. The sample includes 120,000 or so clones, 60% to 85% of them seen just once. The sequenced sample consisted of peripheral blood. All receptors derive from a man between 65 and 85 years old with acute or convalescent COVID-19.

The rearrangement joins TRBV28 to TRBJ2-7; 7 bases are a match to TRBD2. CDR1 MDHEN and CDR2 SYDVKM come from the germline V gene. This CDR3 has 13 residues. Losses at the gene ends were 9 bases for V and 0 bases for J; bases not matched to a gene: 5. Here the CDR3 DNA reads TGTGCCAGTATCCGGACTAGCTCCTACGAGCAGTACTTC. Translation: CASIRTSSYEQYF.

The genes are TRBV11-2 and TRBJ2-4, with a possible D match to TRBD1 (6 bases). The V and J ends lost 5 bases and 8 bases respectively, with 13 bases between them. The CDR3 runs 13 residues. Looked up from germline, CDR1 is SGHAT and CDR2 is FQNNGV. CDR3 in DNA: TGTGCCAGCAGCCTGCAGGGGCTGGACATTCAGTACTTC. It specifies CASSLQGLDIQYF. Based on the CDR3 plus reference TRBV11-2 and TRBJ2-4, the full variable domain is EAGVAQSPRYKIIEKRQSVAFWCNPISGHATLYWYQQILGQGPKLLIQFQNNGVVDDSQLPKDRFSAERLKGVDSTLKIQPAKLEDSAVYLCASSLQGLDIQYFGAGTRLSVL.

The rearrangement links TRBV5-6 to TRBJ2-2; the D gene is possibly TRBD1 (5 bases). The CDR3 is 17 amino acids. V dropped 4 bases and J dropped 3 bases, with 19 bases sitting between them. The germline V gene has CDR1 SGHDT and CDR2 YYEEEE. The CDR3 spells CASSGLPALRDTGELFF. CDR3 in DNA: TGTGCCAGCAGCGGCCTCCCAGCGCTCAGGGACACCGGGGAGCTGTTTTTT.

The genes are TRBV4-3 and TRBJ1-4; TRBD1 might be the D (5 bases). Germline V gene sequence: CDR1 LGHNA, CDR2 YSLEER. The V end lost 0 bases, the J end lost 5 bases, and 7 bases lay between the germline ends. The CDR3 consists of 14 residues. The CDR3 spells CASSQDRENEKLFF. CDR3 coding DNA: TGCGCCAGCAGCCAAGACAGGGAAAATGAAAAACTGTTTTTT.

This chain uses TRBV7-2 with TRBJ2-1, with 7 bases fitting TRBD2. Germline V gene sequence: CDR1 SGHTA, CDR2 FQGNSA. The CDR3 consists of 15 residues. V trimming: 5 bases; J trimming: 0 bases; junction bases outside the gene matches: 4. The CDR3 DNA is TGTGCCAGCAGCACCCAGCGGGGCTCCTACAATGAGCAGTTCTTC. Its protein is CASSTQRGSYNEQFF. Full variable domain (missing parts from reference TRBV7-2 and TRBJ2-1): GAGVSQSPSNKVTEKGKDVELRCDPISGHTALYWYRQSLGQGLEFLIYFQGNSAPDKSGLPSDRFSAERTGGSVSTLTIQRTQQEDSAVYLCASSTQRGSYNEQFFGPGTRLTVL.

The rearrangement uses TRBV7-7 and TRBJ2-2; TRBD1 might be the D (6 bases). The CDR3 is made up of 14 amino acids. Germline V CDR1 and CDR2: SSHAT, FNYEAQ (reference sequence). Between the trimmed V and J ends, which lost 4 bases and 3 bases, there was a span of 9 bases. DNA for the CDR3: TGTGCCAGCAGCTCCTACAGGGACACCGGGGAGCTGTTTTTT. Translating gives CASSSYRDTGELFF.

This clone appeared a single time. Compared with germline, one end of the junction differs, possibly owing to a read error. DNA of the CDR3: TGTGCCAGCAGTTTAGGACTAGCGGTGATATCCTACGAGCAGTACTTC. Its translation is CASSLGLAVISYEQYF. V is TRBV7-2 and J is TRBJ2-7; 10 nucleotides align to TRBD2. CDR3 length: 16 residues. CDR1 is SGHTA and CDR2 is FQGNSA in the germline V gene. Full variable domain (outside the CDR3, taken from reference TRBV7-2 and TRBJ2-7): GAGVSQSPSNKVTEKGKDVELRCDPISGHTALYWYRQSLGQGLEFLIYFQGNSAPDKSGLPSDRFSAERTGGSVSTLTIQRTQQEDSAVYLCASSLGLAVISYEQYFGPGTRLTVT.

The V gene is TRBV7-2, the J gene TRBJ1-1, with 10 positions matching TRBD1. J gave up 7 bases and V 5 bases, and 13 bases lay outside the gene matches. Germline CDR1 and CDR2: SGHTA and FQGNSA. The CDR3 length is 16 residues. CDR3 residues: CASSPTSGQGESEAFF. CDR3 coding DNA: TGTGCCAGCAGCCCTACGTCTGGACAGGGGGAAAGTGAAGCTTTCTTT.

V usage is TRBV19 and J usage is TRBJ2-3; 9 bases match TRBD2. Germline CDR1 reads LNHDA; CDR2 reads SQIVND (reference sequence). Trimming took 0 bases from V and 8 from J; bases not matched to a gene: 15. The CDR3 runs 18 residues. Here the CDR3 reads CASSIDLGGGAAGATQYF. The CDR3 DNA follows: TGTGCCAGTAGTATAGATCTCGGCGGGGGGGCCGCGGGAGCTACGCAGTATTTT.